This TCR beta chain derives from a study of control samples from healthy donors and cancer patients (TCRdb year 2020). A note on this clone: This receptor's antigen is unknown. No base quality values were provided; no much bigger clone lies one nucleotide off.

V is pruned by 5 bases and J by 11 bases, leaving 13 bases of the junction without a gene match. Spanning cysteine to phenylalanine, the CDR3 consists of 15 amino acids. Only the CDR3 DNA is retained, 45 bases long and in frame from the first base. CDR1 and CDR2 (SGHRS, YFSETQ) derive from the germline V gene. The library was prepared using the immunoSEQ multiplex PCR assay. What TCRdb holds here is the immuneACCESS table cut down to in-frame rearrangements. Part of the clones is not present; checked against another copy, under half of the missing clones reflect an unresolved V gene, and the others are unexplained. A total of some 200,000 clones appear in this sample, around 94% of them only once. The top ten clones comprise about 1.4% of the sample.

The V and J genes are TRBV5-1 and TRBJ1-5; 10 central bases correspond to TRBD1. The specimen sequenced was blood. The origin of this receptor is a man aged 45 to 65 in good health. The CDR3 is CASSLSGTGVQSQHF. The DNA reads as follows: TGCGCCAGCAGTCTTTCCGGGACAGGGGTACAGTCCCAGCATTTT.